This entry features one TCR beta chain sequence. Its antigen remains undetermined. Within one base of it there is no much larger clone, and no base qualities were kept. The identical CDR3 is also encoded by other nucleotide sequences in the sample. TCR CDR3 regions were amplified from genomic DNA by multiplex PCR using the deep immunoSEQ assay. Extracted genomic DNA from each cell subset was spread evenly across all wells of several immunoSEQ 96-well plates, with each plate serving as a replicate. Each replicate PCR for sorted subsets received around 200 ng genomic DNA, equal to about 30,000 T cell genomes. Purified libraries were measured with a Qubit 3.0 fluorometer, size-checked on a Bioanalyzer 2100, and measured again with the KAPA Library Quantification kit. Each immunoSEQ 96-well plate was sequenced on its own single-read 150-cycle Illumina NextSeq 550 flow cell. Per the authors' processing: The immunoSEQ output contained only junctional sequences without quality scores, so filtering could not match that applied to full-length reads. To assign V/J genes and CDR3, sequences were annotated against IMGT germline references using PyIR, a Python wrapper for IgBLAST v1.9. Reads were filtered out if the reads had weak V/J assignments (E-value above 1e-6), no CDR3, stop codons, out-of-frame junctions, or ambiguous translated residues. V3J clonotypes were defined by identical inferred V gene, J gene, and CDR3 amino acid sequence. The percentage overlap between two repertoires was calculated by dividing the number of shared unique clonotypes by the size of the smaller repertoire. RTK rarefaction, the Chao1 estimator, and Recon v2.1 estimates of unobserved clonotypes were used to assess repertoire richness. Generation probabilities were computed with OLGA for all TCRbeta clonotypes obtained by the gDNA method from several donors. Here the immuneACCESS table is served through TCRdb, limited to in-frame sequences with V and J called. Missing clones are a known gap in these copies; in checked studies unresolved V genes cover under half, and the rest lacks a known reason. V, J and clone size are taken as reported in that table, and D and trimming were inferred from the DNA itself. This sample is represented by approximately 1,500,000 clones; under 99% of them were singletons. The ten top clones hold roughly 0.4% of the sample.

Healthy HIV-negative adults with no recently reported acute infections or vaccinations were included as donors. All donors were Caucasian adults living in Nashville, Tennessee, USA. CD4+ T cells were enriched by magnetic negative selection; naive cells were then positively selected on CD45RA, and the negative fraction formed the memory subset. Blood was obtained by leukapheresis, after which PBMCs were separated by Ficoll-Histopaque density gradient centrifugation and cryopreserved in liquid nitrogen vapor phase. Analytical flow cytometry was used to check the purity and quantity of every magnetically sorted T cell population. Genomic DNA was isolated from every sorted fraction and measured by UV absorbance on a Nanodrop 2000c. These data belong to a study of shared clonotypes between healthy human individuals (dated by TCRdb to 2018 to 2021). Background on the whole study: A couple of women and a few men aged 18 to 49 years were included in the cohort. The study deeply sequenced blood TCR repertoires of about 5 healthy adults to estimate repertoire size and the extent of clonotype sharing between individuals. Per donor, leukapheresis produced somewhere between about 0.9 and 9.5 billion PBMCs. To increase sequencing depth and limit assay-specific biases, TCR repertoire library preparation and sequencing were carried out by different laboratories using diverse techniques. For each donor, CD4 naive and CD4 memory were each run on three plates, CD8 naive on two plates, and CD8 memory on one plate. What the study reported, not specific to this receptor: Naive subsets generally had larger estimated clonotype richness than memory subsets did. Compared with non-shared clonotypes, clonotypes shared by all four sorted-subset donors had higher generation probabilities. Based on pairwise subsampling, the degree of clonotype sharing among donors was expected to be affected by sequencing depth. Sharing across a handful of donors was observed for around 4.8% of naive CD4, 3.5% of naive CD8, about 2.5% of memory CD4, and 0.4% of memory CD8 clonotypes. Sampling was restricted to blood, and TCR repertoires in tissues likely differ from the TCR repertoires found in blood. Incomplete sequencing was indicated by rarefaction of sorted-subset datasets, despite the large sequencing depth. Because the study included a small number of donors, the genetic and exposure-history diversity represented was limited.

Sequences KGHSH (CDR1) and LQKENI (CDR2) are obtained from the germline V gene. Cut back by 2 bases and 3 bases, the V and J ends lie 3 bases apart. The CDR3 covers 12 residues, taking in both the cysteine and the phenylalanine. Only the CDR3 portion is preserved as DNA: 36 bases, with reading frame beginning at the first base. The TCR sequence derives from a man younger than 45 in good health. The rearranged chain carries TRBV18 and TRBJ2-3; no D gene is confidently identified. The sequencing sample was made of naive CD4+ T cells sorted from blood. This specimen's cell subset or site label, per the study, means: CD45RA+ positively selected. The CDR3 region has the sequence CASSPRTDTQYF. The DNA sequence is as follows: TGTGCCAGCTCACCAAGGACAGATACGCAGTATTTT.